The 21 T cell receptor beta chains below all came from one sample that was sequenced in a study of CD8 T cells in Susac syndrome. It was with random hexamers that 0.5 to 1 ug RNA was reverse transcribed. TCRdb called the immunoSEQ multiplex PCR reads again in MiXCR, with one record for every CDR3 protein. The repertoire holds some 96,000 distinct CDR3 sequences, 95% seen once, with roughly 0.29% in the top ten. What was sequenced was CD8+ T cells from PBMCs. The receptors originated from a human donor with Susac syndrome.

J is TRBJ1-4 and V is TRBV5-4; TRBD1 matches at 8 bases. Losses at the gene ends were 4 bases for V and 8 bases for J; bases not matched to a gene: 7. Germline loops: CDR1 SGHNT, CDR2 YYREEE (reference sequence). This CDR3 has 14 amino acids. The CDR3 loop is CASSQPGQEEKLFF. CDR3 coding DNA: TGTGCCAGCAGCCAGCCGGGACAGGAGGAAAAACTGTTTTTT. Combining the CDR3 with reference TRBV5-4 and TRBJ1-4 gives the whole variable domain ETGVTQSPTHLIKTRGQQVTLRCSSQSGHNTVSWYQQALGQGPQFIFQYYREEENGRGNFPPRFSGLQFPNYSSELNVNALELDDSALYLCASSQPGQEEKLFFGSGTQLSVL.

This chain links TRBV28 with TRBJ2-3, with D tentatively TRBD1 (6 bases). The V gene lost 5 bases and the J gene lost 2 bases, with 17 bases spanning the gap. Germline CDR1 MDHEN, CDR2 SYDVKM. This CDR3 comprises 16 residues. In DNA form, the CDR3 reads TGTGCCAGCAGTCAACAGGGCCCGATTACCACAGATACGCAGTATTTT. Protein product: CASSQQGPITTDTQYF.

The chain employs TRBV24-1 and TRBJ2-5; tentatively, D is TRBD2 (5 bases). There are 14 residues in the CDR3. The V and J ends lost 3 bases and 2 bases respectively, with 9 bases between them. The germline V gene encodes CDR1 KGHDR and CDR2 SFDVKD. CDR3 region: CATSDRTEQETQYF. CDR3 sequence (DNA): TGTGCCACCAGTGATCGGACTGAACAAGAGACCCAGTACTTC.

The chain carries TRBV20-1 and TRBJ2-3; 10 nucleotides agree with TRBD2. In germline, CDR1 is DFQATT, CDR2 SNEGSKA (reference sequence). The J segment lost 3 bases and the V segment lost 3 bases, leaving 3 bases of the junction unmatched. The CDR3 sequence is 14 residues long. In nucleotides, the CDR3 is TGCAGTGCTAGCGCTAGCGGGAGTACAGATACGCAGTATTTT. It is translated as CSASASGSTDTQYF.

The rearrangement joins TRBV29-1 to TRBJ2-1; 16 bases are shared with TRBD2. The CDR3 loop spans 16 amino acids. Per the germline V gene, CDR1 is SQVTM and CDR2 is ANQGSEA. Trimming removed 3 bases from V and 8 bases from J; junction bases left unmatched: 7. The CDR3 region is CSVEEMGLAGGHEQFF. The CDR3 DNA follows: TGCAGCGTTGAGGAAATGGGACTAGCGGGAGGGCATGAGCAGTTCTTC.

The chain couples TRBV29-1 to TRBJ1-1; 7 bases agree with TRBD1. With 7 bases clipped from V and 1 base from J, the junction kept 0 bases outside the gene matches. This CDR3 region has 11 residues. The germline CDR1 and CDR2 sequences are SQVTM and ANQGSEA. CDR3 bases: TGCAGCGGGACAGGGAACACTGAAGCTTTCTTT. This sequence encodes CSGTGNTEAFF.

The CDR3 reads CASSGSGDQETQYF. CDR3 nucleotides: TGTGCCAGCAGCGGGTCGGGGGACCAAGAGACCCAGTACTTC. The J gene is TRBJ2-5, the V gene TRBV7-9; weak D call: TRBD2 (6 bases). V shed 5 bases and J shed 0 bases, with 10 bases lying between them. The CDR3 extends over 14 amino acids. Germline V lookup: CDR1 SEHNR, CDR2 FQNEAQ (reference sequence).

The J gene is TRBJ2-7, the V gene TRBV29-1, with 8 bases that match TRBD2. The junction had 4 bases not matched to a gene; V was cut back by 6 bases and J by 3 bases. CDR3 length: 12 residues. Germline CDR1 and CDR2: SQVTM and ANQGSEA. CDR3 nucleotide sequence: TGCAGCGTCGGGGGGGTCCGCTACGAGCAGTACTTC. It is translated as CSVGGVRYEQYF.

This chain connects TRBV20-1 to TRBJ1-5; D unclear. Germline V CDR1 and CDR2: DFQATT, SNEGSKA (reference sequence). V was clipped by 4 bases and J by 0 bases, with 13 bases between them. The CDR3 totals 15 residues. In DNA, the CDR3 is TGCAGTGCTATAGGTCAGCCACTTAGCAATCAGCCCCAGCATTTT. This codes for CSAIGQPLSNQPQHF.

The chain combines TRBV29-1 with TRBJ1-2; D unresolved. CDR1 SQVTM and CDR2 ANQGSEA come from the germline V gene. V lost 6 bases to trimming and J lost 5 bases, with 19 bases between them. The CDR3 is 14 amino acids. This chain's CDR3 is CSVLDVVVLYGYTF. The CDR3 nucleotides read TGCAGCGTCCTGGACGTGGTTGTTCTTTATGGCTACACCTTC.

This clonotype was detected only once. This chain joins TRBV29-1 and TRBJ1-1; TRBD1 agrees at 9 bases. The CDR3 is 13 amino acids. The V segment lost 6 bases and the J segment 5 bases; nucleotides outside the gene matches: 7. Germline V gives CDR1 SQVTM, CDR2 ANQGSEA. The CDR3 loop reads CSVLQGARTEAFF. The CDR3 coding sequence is TGCAGCGTGCTACAGGGGGCAAGGACTGAAGCTTTCTTT.

The chain's CDR3 is CASRSGELFF. The CDR3 DNA reads TGTGCCAGCAGGTCCGGGGAGCTGTTTTTT. V usage is TRBV2 and J usage is TRBJ2-2; unclear D gene. V lost 6 bases, J lost 6 bases, and 2 bases lay in between. Germline values: CDR1 SNHLY, CDR2 FYNNEI. The CDR3 loop spans 10 amino acids.

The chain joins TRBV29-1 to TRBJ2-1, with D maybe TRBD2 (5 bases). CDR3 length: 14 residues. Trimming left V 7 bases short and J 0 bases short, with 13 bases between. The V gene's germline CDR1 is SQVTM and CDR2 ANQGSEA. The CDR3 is CSGLRPHSYNEQFF. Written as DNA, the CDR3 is TGCAGCGGACTAAGACCCCACTCCTACAATGAGCAGTTCTTC.

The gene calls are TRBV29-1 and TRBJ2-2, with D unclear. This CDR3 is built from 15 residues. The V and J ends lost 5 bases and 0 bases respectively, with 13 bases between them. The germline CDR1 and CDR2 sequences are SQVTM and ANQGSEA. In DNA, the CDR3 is TGCAGCGTTCACACTCCCCTTTCGAACACCGGGGAGCTGTTTTTT. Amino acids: CSVHTPLSNTGELFF.

CDR3 sequence (DNA): TGTGCCAGCAGGCCCAATAGGGGGGCTGGTGGAAACACCATATATTTT. Translation: CASRPNRGAGGNTIYF. This chain links TRBV12-3 or TRBV12-4 with TRBJ1-3; D might be TRBD1 (6 bases). With 6 bases removed from V and 3 bases from J, the gap between germline ends came to 18 bases. The CDR3 length is 16 residues.

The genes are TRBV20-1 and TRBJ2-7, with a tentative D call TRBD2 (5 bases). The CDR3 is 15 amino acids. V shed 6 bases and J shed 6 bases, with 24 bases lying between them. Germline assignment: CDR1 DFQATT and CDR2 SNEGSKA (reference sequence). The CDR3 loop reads CSAGSTDGIPGEQYF. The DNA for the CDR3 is TGCAGTGCAGGTTCTACAGACGGGATTCCAGGCGAGCAGTACTTC.

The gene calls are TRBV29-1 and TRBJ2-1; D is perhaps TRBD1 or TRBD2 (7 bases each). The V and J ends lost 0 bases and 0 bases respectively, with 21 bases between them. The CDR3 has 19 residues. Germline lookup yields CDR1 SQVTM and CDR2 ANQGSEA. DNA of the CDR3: TGCAGCGTTGAAGACGGACAGGTCGAGCGGGGCTACTCCTACAATGAGCAGTTCTTC. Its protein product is CSVEDGQVERGYSYNEQFF.

CDR3 protein: CASSKTVSYEQYF. The DNA for the CDR3 is TGTGCCAGCAGTAAGACAGTCTCCTACGAGCAGTACTTC. V and J are TRBV13 and TRBJ2-7; the D gene is possibly TRBD1 (5 bases). This CDR3 has 13 residues. In germline, CDR1 is PRHDT, CDR2 FYEKMQ (reference sequence). Trimming removed 6 bases from V and 0 bases from J, with 9 bases in between.

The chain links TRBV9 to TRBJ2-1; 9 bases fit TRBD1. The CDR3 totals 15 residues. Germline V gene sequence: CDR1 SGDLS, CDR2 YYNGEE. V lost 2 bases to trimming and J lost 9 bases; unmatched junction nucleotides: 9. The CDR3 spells CASSVTGTGYGEQFF. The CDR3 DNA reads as TGTGCCAGCAGCGTTACCGGGACAGGGTACGGTGAGCAGTTCTTC.

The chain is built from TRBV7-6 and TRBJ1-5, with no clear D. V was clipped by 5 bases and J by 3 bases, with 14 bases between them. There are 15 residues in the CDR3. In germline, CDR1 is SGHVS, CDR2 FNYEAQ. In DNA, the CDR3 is TGTGCCAGCAGCATGACAAGCTTCGACAATCAGCCCCAGCATTTT. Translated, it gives CASSMTSFDNQPQHF.

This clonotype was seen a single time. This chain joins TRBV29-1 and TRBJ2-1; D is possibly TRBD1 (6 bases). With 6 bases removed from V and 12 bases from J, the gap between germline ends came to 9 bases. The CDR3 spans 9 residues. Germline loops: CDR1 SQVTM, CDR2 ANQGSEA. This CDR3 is CSVQGGQFF. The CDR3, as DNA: TGCAGCGTCCAAGGGGGGCAGTTCTTC.